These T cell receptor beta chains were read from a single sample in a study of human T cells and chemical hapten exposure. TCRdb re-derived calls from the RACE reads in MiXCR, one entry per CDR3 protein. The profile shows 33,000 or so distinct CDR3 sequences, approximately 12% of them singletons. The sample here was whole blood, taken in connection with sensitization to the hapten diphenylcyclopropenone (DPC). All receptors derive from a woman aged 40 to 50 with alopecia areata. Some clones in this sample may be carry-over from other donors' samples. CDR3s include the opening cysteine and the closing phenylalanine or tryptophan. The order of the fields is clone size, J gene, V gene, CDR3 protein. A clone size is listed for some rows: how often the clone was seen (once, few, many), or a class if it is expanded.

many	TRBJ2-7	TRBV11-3	CASTSTSGGRFYEQYF
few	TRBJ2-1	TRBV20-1	CSAGKTSGSSYNEQFF
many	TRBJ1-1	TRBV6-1	CASSWGFNTEAFF
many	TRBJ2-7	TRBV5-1	CASSLDGVPYEQYF
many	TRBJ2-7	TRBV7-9	CASSGPSQGTSSYEQYF
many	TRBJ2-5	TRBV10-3	CAISVRFEETQYF
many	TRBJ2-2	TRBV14	CASSQTGKYTGELFF
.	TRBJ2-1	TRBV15	CATSPRTSNNEQFF
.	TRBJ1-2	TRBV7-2	CASSSAPYGYTF
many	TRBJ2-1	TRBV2	CASSGAAAYNEQFF
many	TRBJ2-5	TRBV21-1	CASSKDKRGDF
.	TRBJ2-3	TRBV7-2	CASSRTVLSTDTQYF
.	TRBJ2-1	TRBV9	CASSLRQSQDPYNEQFF
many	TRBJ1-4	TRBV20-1	CSARGTEATNEKLFF
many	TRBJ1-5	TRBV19	CASSARTGTSSNQPQHF
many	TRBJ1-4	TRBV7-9	CASSQGQSKEKLFF
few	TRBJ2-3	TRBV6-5	CASSYSSRGGTDTQYF
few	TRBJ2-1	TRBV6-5	CASTGRRGQYYNEQFF
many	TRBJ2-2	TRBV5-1	CASSSGTENTGELFF
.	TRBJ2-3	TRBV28	CASSPATGGGTDTQYF
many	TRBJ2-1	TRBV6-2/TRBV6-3	CASSSPPPGVGRNEQFF
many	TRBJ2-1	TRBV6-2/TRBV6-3	CASSPRISGDNEQFF
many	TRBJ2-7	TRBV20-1	CSARVPAISGEQYF
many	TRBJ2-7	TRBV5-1	CASTNAYEQYF
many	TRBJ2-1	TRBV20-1	CSASEDFYNEQFF
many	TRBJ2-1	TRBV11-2	CASSYGTGGYEQFF
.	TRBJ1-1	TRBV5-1	CASSLLTADTEAFF
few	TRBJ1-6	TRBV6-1	CASSEQVYSPLHF
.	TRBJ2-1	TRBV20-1	CSASGEAGYYNEQFF
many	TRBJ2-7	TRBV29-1	CSVLGVGGGYEQYF
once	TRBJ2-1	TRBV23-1	CASSRLRRRRSSYNEQFF
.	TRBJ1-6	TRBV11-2	CASSLDPGISYNSPLHF
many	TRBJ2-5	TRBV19	CASSNLQRIQETQYF
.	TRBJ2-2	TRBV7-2	CASSANRAAGELFF
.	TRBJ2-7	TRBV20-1	CSASWDRGDEQYF
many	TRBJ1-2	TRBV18	CASSPEGSGPAGYTF
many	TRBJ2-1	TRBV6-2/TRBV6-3	CASSYGGASAGGENEQFF
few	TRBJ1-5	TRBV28	CASSLPRAGQPQHF
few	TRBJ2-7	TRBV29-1	CSVQDPEGYEQYF
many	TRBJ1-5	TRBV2	CASRLWTLNQPQHF
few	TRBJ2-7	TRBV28	CASSLAGGGASYEQYF
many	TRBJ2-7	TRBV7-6	CASSPGTGGHYEQYF
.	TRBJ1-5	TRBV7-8	CASSLNPPVQGDQPQHF
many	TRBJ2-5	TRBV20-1	CSTRRTETQYF
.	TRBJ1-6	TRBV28	CASREEGEGAYNSPLHF
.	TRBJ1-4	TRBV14	CASSPLDSSDNEKLFF
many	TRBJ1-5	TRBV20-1	CSAPGQGNQPQHF
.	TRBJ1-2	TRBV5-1	CASSSQPENYGYTF
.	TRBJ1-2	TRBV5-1	CASSSQTGASNYGYTF
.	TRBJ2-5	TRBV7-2	CASSSGIQQETQYF